A single sample gave rise to the 8 T cell receptor beta chains below, sequenced in a study of blood T cell repertoires in COVID-19. The table came from immunoSEQ multiplex PCR; TCRdb's copy has only in-frame clones and leaves some out. The sample holds around 230,000 clones; approximately 88% are singletons and the top ten take 25% to 35%. Sequenced: peripheral blood. Receptor source: a middle-aged man with acute or convalescent COVID-19.

The chain combines TRBV27 with TRBJ2-3, with 13 bases identical to TRBD2. CDR3 length: 16 residues. V dropped 4 bases and J dropped 0; count of bases not matched to a gene: 1. Germline V lookup: CDR1 MNHEY, CDR2 SMNVEV (reference sequence). In DNA, the CDR3 is TGTGCCAGCAGTTCGGGACTAGCGGGAAGCACAGATACGCAGTATTTT. This codes for CASSSGLAGSTDTQYF.

This clone was recorded only once. The chain is built from TRBV10-3 and TRBJ1-1; D unresolved. Germline V lookup: CDR1 ENHRY, CDR2 SYGVKD. This CDR3 is 16 amino acids long. Trimming pared 6 bases from V and 0 bases from J, leaving 17 bases between. Here the CDR3 reads CAIRAGSGRLNTEAFF. The CDR3 nucleotides read TGTGCCATCAGAGCGGGTAGTGGGCGGTTGAACACTGAAGCTTTCTTT.

The rearrangement joins TRBV6-5 to TRBJ2-4, with a tentative D call TRBD2 (6 bases). The germline CDR1 and CDR2 sequences are MNHEY and SVGAGI. V shed 3 bases and J shed 6 bases, with 15 bases lying between them. The CDR3 length is 15 residues. The CDR3 DNA reads as TGTGCCAGCAGTTATAGCGCGGGACTTGGAAACATTCAGTACTTC. It yields the protein CASSYSAGLGNIQYF.

The rearrangement joins TRBV12-3 or TRBV12-4 to TRBJ1-5, with D possibly being TRBD1 (5 bases). V lost 5 bases and J lost 6, with 11 bases in between. The CDR3 runs 13 residues. The CDR3 DNA sequence: TGTGCCAGCAGTGAGCAGGGTTCTCAGCCCCAGCATTTT. Translated, it gives CASSEQGSQPQHF.

The CDR3 DNA sequence: TGTGCCAGCTCACTAGGCGACAGGGGGAGGAACACTGAAGCTTTCTTT. Protein: CASSLGDRGRNTEAFF. The V gene is TRBV18, the J gene TRBJ1-1; TRBD1 agrees at 9 bases. Germline trimming cut 4 bases from V and 1 base from J; bases unmatched to any gene: 7. The CDR3 runs 16 residues. Germline V gene data show CDR1 as KGHSH and CDR2 as LQKENI.

The V gene is TRBV25-1, the J gene TRBJ2-1, with 7 bases aligning to TRBD2. The germline V gene has CDR1 MGHDK and CDR2 SYGVNS. The ends lost 8 bases at V and 13 bases at J; junction bases unmatched: 23. CDR3 length equals 16 residues. CDR3 protein: CASGTREAGGSLIQFF. As DNA, the CDR3 is TGTGCCAGCGGAACCCGGGAGGCGGGCGGGAGTCTTATACAGTTCTTC.

The chain recombines TRBV10-2 with TRBJ2-3; 7 bases fit TRBD2. V shed 4 bases, J shed 6 bases, and the junction held 4 bases outside the gene matches. The CDR3 totals 13 residues. Per germline, CDR1 WSHSY and CDR2 SAAADI. The CDR3: CASSGLAADTQYF. Written as DNA, the CDR3 is TGCGCCAGCAGTGGGCTAGCGGCTGATACGCAGTATTTT.

V gene TRBV6-5 combines with J gene TRBJ2-1; no reliable D call. The CDR3 consists of 14 residues. V lost 5 bases, J lost 3 bases, and 11 bases lay in between. CDR1 and CDR2 from the germline V gene are MNHEY and SVGAGI. DNA of the CDR3: TGTGCCAGCAGTACCTTCAGGCTCTACAATGAGCAGTTCTTC. Translated: CASSTFRLYNEQFF.